This entry lists 9 T cell receptor beta chains sequenced from one sample in a study of OX40 agonist ivuxolimab in advanced cancers. Assay: immunoSEQ multiplex PCR; the TCRdb copy retains only in-frame clones and omits some. The sample contains 65,000 or so clones, around 90% of which appear only once. Here the sequenced sample was CD4+ or CD8+ T cells sorted from blood, taken in a trial of the OX40 agonist ivuxolimab. The origin of the receptors is an adult with an advanced solid tumor such as melanoma, head and neck, liver or kidney cancer.

The chain carries TRBV6-5 and TRBJ1-6; 7 nucleotides agree with TRBD1. The CDR3 covers 14 residues. CDR1 is MNHEY, CDR2 SVGAGI, per germline. After removal of 4 bases from V and 7 bases from J, the junction contained 4 bases not matched to a gene. CDR3 sequence reads: CASSFRDSNSPLHF. Written as DNA, the CDR3 is TGTGCCAGCAGTTTCCGGGACAGCAATTCACCCCTCCACTTT.

J is TRBJ2-3 and V is TRBV6-5; tentatively, D is TRBD2 (6 bases). Germline assignment: CDR1 MNHEY and CDR2 SVGAGI. The V gene lost 6 bases and the J gene lost 2 bases, with 15 bases spanning the gap. The CDR3 spans 15 residues. The CDR3 DNA reads as TGTGCCAGCAGCCCCGGAGGGTACCCCACAGATACGCAGTATTTT. Protein: CASSPGGYPTDTQYF.

The chain links TRBV19 to TRBJ2-7, with 7 bases that match TRBD1. Germline values: CDR1 LNHDA, CDR2 SQIVND (reference sequence). The CDR3 extends over 13 amino acids. V lost 5 bases and J lost 2; bases outside the gene matches: 3. CDR3 DNA sequence: TGTGCCAGTAGTCTACAGGGGACCTACGAGCAGTACTTC. It specifies CASSLQGTYEQYF.

The CDR3 reads CAWNGDSNNEKLFF. The DNA for the CDR3 is TGTGCCTGGAACGGGGACAGCAATAATGAAAAACTGTTTTTT. The chain uses TRBV30 and TRBJ1-4; TRBD1 agrees at 7 bases. From germline, CDR1 is GTSNPN and CDR2 SVGIG (reference sequence). V trimming: 4 bases; J trimming: 4 bases; junction bases outside the gene matches: 6. The length of the CDR3 is 14 residues.

The genes are TRBV10-1 and TRBJ2-3; unclear D gene. CDR3 length: 11 amino acids. With 2 bases removed from V and 7 bases from J, the gap between germline ends came to 4 bases. Germline V gene data show CDR1 as WNHNN and CDR2 as SYGVQD (reference sequence). The CDR3 spells CASSEVNTQYF. The DNA for the CDR3 is TGCGCCAGCAGTGAGGTCAATACGCAGTATTTT.

The rearrangement uses TRBV2 and TRBJ1-5; maybe TRBD1 (6 bases). Trimming took off 9 bases at V and 5 bases at J, with 14 bases between the two ends. CDR1 and CDR2 from the germline V gene are SNHLY and FYNNEI. This CDR3 spans 13 amino acids. The CDR3 DNA is TGTGCCAGTAACCGACAGGCTGATCAGCCCCAGCATTTT. This codes for CASNRQADQPQHF. The whole variable domain, filled in from reference TRBV2 and TRBJ1-5, reads EPEVTQTPSHQVTQMGQEVILRCVPISNHLYFYWYRQILGQKVEFLVSFYNNEISEKSEIFDDQFSVERPDGSNFTLKIRSTKLEDSAMYFCASNRQADQPQHFGDGTRLSIL.

The chain joins TRBV6-5 to TRBJ2-7, with 8 positions matching TRBD2. Trimming at V came to 7 bases and at J to 11 bases, leaving 13 bases not matched to a gene. The germline CDR1 and CDR2 sequences are MNHEY and SVGAGI. The CDR3 is 13 residues long. The DNA for the CDR3 is TGTGCCAGCACCTACGGGAGGGGGGATCGGGAGTACTTC. Its protein product is CASTYGRGDREYF.

This clone was found once. The chain recombines TRBV2 with TRBJ2-1; D is unresolved. The V gene lost 4 bases and the J gene lost 5 bases, with 9 bases spanning the gap. Germline CDR1 is SNHLY and CDR2 is FYNNEI. The CDR3 runs 13 residues. Here the CDR3 reads CASSAELNNEQFF. CDR3 DNA: TGTGCCAGCAGTGCCGAACTGAACAATGAGCAGTTCTTC.

V gene TRBV28 combines with J gene TRBJ2-2, with TRBD1 matching over 7 bases. In germline, CDR1 is MDHEN, CDR2 SYDVKM. This CDR3 has 14 amino acids. V dropped 10 bases and J dropped 2; count of bases not matched to a gene: 7. The CDR3 DNA reads as TGTGCCACAACCGGGACAGCAAACACCGGGGAGCTGTTTTTT. This codes for CATTGTANTGELFF.